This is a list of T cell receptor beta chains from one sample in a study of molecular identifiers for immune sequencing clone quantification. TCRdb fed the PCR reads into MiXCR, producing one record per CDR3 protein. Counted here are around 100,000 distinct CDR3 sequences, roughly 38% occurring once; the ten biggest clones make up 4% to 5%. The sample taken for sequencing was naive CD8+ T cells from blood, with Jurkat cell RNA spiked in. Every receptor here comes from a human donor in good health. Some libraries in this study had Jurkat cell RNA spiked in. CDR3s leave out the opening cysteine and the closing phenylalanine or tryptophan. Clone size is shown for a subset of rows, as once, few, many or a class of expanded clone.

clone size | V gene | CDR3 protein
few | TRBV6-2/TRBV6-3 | ASSNSGTANTGELF
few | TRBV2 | ASSSSASSYNEQF
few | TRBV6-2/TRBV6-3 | ASRAGDSPLH
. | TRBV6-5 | ASSQPPSFGGEETQY
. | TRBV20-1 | SARGLLRGRGTGEQF
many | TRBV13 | ASSLRKGNQPQH
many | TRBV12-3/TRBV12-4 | ASSFALSETQY
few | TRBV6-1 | AGQGLGYEQY
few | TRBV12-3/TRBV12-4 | ASNSPTERESRIRSYNEQF
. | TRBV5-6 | ASSLGRANVLT
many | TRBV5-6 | ASSGEGLGGEQF
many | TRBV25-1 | ASSDPFEQY
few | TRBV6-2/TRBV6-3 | ASSVNSNQPQH
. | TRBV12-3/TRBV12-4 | ASSLGLKYEQY